This TCR beta chain was profiled in a study of blood T cell repertoires in COVID-19. Looking at the study overall: Material from acute and convalescent COVID-19 was sourced from the United States, Italy and Spain. Sample material is recorded as cDNA or gDNA derived from T cells, B-cell-depleted T cells, or PBMCs.

This clone was recorded a few times. In the original processing: Amplification of reference gene primers provided the estimated nucleated cell counts. Some clones are missing from TCRdb's copy, which holds only in-frame ones; the method was immunoSEQ multiplex PCR. V and J calls plus clone size are reproduced from that table; the DNA served to infer D and trimming. The sample holds fewer than 85,000 clones, 79% seen once. The CDR3 covers 13 residues. Germline loops: CDR1 LNHDA, CDR2 SQIVND (reference sequence). The V gene end was trimmed by 9 bases and the J gene end by 5 bases; junction bases not matched to a gene: 4.

Sequencing was done on a sample of peripheral blood. The clonotype comes from a man aged 60 to 69 with active or convalescent COVID-19. The chain recombines TRBV19 with TRBJ1-6; the match to TRBD1 covers 7 bases. In DNA, the CDR3 is TGTGCCAGCGGGACAGCGAATAATTCACCCCTCCACTTT. Translation: CASGTANNSPLHF. Drawing the rest from reference TRBV19 and TRBJ1-6, the complete variable domain is DGGITQSPKYLFRKEGQNVTLSCEQNLNHDAMYWYRQDPGQGLRLIYYSQIVNDFQKGDIAEGYSVSREKKESFPLTVTSAQKNPTAFYLCASGTANNSPLHFGNGTRLTVT.